This T cell receptor beta chain was retrieved from a study of blood T cell repertoires in COVID-19 (dated by TCRdb to about 2020). Turning to the overall study: The collaborator samples originated in the United States, Italy and Spain and spanned the acute and convalescent phases of COVID-19. Subjects who had been exposed to COVID-19, were actively infected with it, or had recovered from it provided the deeply sampled blood TCRbeta repertoires that made up the dataset. A de-identified subject ID, COVID-19 status, age in years and sex were almost always included in the sample metadata. The repertoires were released in a freely available public database meant as a resource for research on the immune response to SARS-CoV-2. Where available, HLA class I and class II types were taken from metadata supplied by the sample provider and were not determined by assay-based typing. The prospective study material was composed of cDNA or gDNA derived from T cells, B-cell-depleted T cells, or PBMCs. Samples came from the ongoing ImmuneRACE study (first 160 participants) plus 1,254 subjects from 6 global collaborators. Points the paper makes about the study in general: Clinical and demographic metadata were provided uncurated, with the amount varying by source and participant.

From the cysteine through the phenylalanine, the CDR3 covers 12 amino acids. The DNA shown is the 36-base CDR3, in frame from base 1. CDR1 and CDR2, per the germline V gene, are KGHDR and SFDVKD. The germline ends are 7 bases apart after V is trimmed by 4 bases and J by 5 bases. TCRbeta CDR3 regions were amplified from genomic DNA using the immunoSEQ Assay, a bias-controlled multiplex PCR. The authors processed their data as follows. Within the assay, amplification of reference gene primers was used to estimate how many nucleated cells each sample contained. To quantify the absolute abundance of each unique TCRbeta CDR3 rearrangement, sequence reads were collapsed and filtered. Productive Simpson clonality was computed per sample as the square root of Simpson's diversity index over productive rearrangements. What TCRdb holds here is the immuneACCESS table cut down to in-frame rearrangements. Part of the clones is not present; checked against another copy, under half of the missing clones reflect an unresolved V gene, and the others are unexplained. V and J calls and clone size are given by that table; D and trimming were obtained from the DNA. Recorded for this sample are 280,000 or so clones; about 89% of them occurred a single time. About an eighth of the sample comes from the top ten.

This clone was observed a single time. Its target antigen remains unknown. Per-base qualities were not stored, and no clone one base away is much larger. The collaborating institutions used their own protocols to collect whole blood in K2EDTA tubes. For TCRbeta analysis, collaborators shipped samples in one of three forms: frozen whole blood, isolated PBMCs, or DNA extracted from either of those sample types. The sequencing sample was made of peripheral blood. The clonotype was recovered from a woman in her fifties or sixties with acute or convalescent COVID-19. Recombination linked TRBV24-1 to TRBJ2-5; matching of 5 bases hints at TRBD2 as the D gene. DNA sequence: TGTGCCACCAGTGAGAGAGGGGAGACCCAGTACTTC. It encodes CATSERGETQYF.